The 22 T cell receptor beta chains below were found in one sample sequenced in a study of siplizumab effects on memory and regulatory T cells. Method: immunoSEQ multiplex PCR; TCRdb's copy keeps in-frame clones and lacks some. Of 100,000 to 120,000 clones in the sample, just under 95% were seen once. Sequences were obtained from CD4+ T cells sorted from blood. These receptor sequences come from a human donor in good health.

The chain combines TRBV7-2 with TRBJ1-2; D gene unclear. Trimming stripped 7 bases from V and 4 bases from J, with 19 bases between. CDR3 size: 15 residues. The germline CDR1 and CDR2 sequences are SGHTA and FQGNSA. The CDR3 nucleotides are TGTGCCAGCACGAGAGACACACGTACGCTCTATGGCTACACCTTC. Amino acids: CASTRDTRTLYGYTF.

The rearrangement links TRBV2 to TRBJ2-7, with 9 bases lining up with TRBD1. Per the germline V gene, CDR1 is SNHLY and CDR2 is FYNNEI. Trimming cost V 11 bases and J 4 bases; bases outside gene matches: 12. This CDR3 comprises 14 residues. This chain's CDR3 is CADNPGTGKYEQYF. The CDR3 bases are TGTGCCGATAACCCCGGGACAGGGAAATACGAGCAGTACTTC. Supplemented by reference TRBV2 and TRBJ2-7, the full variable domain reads EPEVTQTPSHQVTQMGQEVILRCVPISNHLYFYWYRQILGQKVEFLVSFYNNEISEKSEIFDDQFSVERPDGSNFTLKIRSTKLEDSAMYFCADNPGTGKYEQYFGPGTRLTVT.

The DNA of the CDR3 is TGTGCCATCAGTGAACGCACAGGGGACGAGCAGTACTTC. Translating gives CAISERTGDEQYF. The genes are TRBV10-3 and TRBJ2-7, with 7 bases aligning to TRBD1. The CDR3 contains 13 residues. CDR1 is ENHRY and CDR2 is SYGVKD in the germline V gene. V trimming: 3 bases; J trimming: 5 bases; junction bases outside the gene matches: 4.

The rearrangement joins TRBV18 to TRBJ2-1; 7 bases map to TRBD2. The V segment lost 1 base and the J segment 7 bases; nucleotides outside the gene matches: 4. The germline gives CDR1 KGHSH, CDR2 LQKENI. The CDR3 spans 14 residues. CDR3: CASSPQGLPNEQFF. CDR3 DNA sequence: TGTGCCAGCTCACCACAGGGACTACCGAATGAGCAGTTCTTC.

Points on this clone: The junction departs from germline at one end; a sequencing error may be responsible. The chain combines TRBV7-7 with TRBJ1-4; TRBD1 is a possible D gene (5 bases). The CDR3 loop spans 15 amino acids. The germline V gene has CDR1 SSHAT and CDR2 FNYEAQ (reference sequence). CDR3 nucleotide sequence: TGTGCTAGCAGCTTAGGACACCCCATGGGCGAAAAACTGTTTTTT. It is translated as CASSLGHPMGEKLFF.

CDR3 amino acids: CASSSGTHNSPLHF. In DNA form, the CDR3 reads TGCGCCAGCAGCTCCGGGACCCATAATTCACCCCTCCACTTT. V and J are TRBV5-1 and TRBJ1-6; D may be TRBD1 (5 bases). The germline CDR1 and CDR2 sequences are SGHRS and YFSETQ. CDR3 size: 14 residues. Trimming took off 3 bases at V and 5 bases at J, with 9 bases between the two ends.

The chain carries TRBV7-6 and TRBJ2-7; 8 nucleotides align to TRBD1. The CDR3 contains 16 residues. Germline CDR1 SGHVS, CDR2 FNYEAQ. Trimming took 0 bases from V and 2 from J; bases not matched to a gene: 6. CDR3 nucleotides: TGTGCCAGCAGCTTAGCTAGGGGGACAGGCCCCTACGAGCAGTACTTC. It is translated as CASSLARGTGPYEQYF.

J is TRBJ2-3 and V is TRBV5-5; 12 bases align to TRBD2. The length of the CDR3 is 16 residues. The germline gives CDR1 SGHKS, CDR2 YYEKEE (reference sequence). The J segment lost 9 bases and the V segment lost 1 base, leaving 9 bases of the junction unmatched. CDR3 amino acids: CASSLSLAGGPGTQYF. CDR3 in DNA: TGTGCCAGCAGCTTGAGTCTAGCGGGGGGGCCGGGGACGCAGTATTTT. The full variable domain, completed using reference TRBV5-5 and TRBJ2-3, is DAGVTQSPTHLIKTRGQQVTLRCSPISGHKSVSWYQQVLGQGPQFIFQYYEKEERGRGNFPDRFSARQFPNYSSELNVNALLLGDSALYLCASSLSLAGGPGTQYFGPGTRLTVL.

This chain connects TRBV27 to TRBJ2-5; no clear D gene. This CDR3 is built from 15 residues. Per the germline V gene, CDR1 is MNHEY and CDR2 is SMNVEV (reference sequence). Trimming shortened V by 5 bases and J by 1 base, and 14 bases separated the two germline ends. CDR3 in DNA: TGTGCCAGCAGTACTCGAGCCCGAGGCCAAGAGACCCAGTACTTC. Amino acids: CASSTRARGQETQYF.

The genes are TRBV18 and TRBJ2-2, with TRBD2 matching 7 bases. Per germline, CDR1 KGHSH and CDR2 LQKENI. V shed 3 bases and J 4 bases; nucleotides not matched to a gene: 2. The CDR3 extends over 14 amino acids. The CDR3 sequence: CASSPGLLTGELFF. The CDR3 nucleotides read TGTGCCAGCTCACCGGGACTACTCACCGGGGAGCTGTTTTTT.

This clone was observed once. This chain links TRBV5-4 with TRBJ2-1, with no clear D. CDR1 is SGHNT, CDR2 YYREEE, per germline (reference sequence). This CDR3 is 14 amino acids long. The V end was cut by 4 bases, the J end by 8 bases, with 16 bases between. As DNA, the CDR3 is TGTGCCAGCAGCCCCGGCCGCATCGTCGATGAGCAGTTCTTC. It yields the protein CASSPGRIVDEQFF.

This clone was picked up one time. CDR3 amino acids: CASSVDRKNIQYF. The CDR3 nucleotides are TGTGCCAGCAGCGTCGATCGCAAAAACATTCAGTACTTC. The V and J genes are TRBV6-5 and TRBJ2-4; D remains ambiguous. The V end lost 6 bases, the J end lost 3 bases, and 9 bases lay between the germline ends. This CDR3 comprises 13 residues. The germline V gene encodes CDR1 MNHEY and CDR2 SVGAGI.

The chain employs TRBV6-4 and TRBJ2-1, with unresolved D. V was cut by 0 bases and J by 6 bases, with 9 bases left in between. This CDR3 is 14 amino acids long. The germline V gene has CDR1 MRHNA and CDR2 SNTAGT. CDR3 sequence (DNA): TGTGCCAGCAGTGACTCCCTCCGCGGCAATGAGCAGTTCTTC. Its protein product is CASSDSLRGNEQFF.

As DNA, the CDR3 is TGTGCCAGCACTCGGGGCGAGGGCGTGCAGCCCCAGCATTTT. This gives the protein CASTRGEGVQPQHF. The rearrangement joins TRBV2 to TRBJ1-5; a weak D match, TRBD1 (5 bases). Trimming pared 7 bases from V and 7 bases from J, leaving 17 bases between. Per the germline V gene, CDR1 is SNHLY and CDR2 is FYNNEI. The CDR3 covers 14 residues. Using reference TRBV2 and TRBJ1-5 for the parts outside the CDR3, the full variable domain is EPEVTQTPSHQVTQMGQEVILRCVPISNHLYFYWYRQILGQKVEFLVSFYNNEISEKSEIFDDQFSVERPDGSNFTLKIRSTKLEDSAMYFCASTRGEGVQPQHFGDGTRLSIL.

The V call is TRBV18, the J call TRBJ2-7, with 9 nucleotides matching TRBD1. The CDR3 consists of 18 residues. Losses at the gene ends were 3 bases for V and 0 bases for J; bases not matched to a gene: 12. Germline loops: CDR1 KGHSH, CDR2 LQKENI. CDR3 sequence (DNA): TGTGCCAGCTCACCGTACCGCCCGGACAGGGGATCCTCCTACGAGCAGTACTTC. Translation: CASSPYRPDRGSSYEQYF. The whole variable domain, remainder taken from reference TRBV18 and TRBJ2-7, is NAGVMQNPRHLVRRRGQEARLRCSPMKGHSHVYWYRQLPEEGLKFMVYLQKENIIDESGMPKERFSAEFPKEGPSILRIQQVVRGDSAAYFCASSPYRPDRGSSYEQYFGPGTRLTVT.

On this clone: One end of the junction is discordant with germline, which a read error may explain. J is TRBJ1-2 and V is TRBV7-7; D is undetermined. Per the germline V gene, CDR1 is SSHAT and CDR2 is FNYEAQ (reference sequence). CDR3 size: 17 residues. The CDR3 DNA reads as TGTGCTAGCAGCCCCCTGGCTTTGGATCTAACAAACTATGGCTACACCTTC. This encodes CASSPLALDLTNYGYTF. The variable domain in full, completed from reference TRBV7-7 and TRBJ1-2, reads GAGVSQSPRYKVTKRGQDVTLRCDPISSHATLYWYQQALGQGPEFLTYFNYEAQPDKSGLPSDRFSAERPEGSISTLTIQRTEQRDSAMYRCASSPLALDLTNYGYTFGSGTRLTVV.

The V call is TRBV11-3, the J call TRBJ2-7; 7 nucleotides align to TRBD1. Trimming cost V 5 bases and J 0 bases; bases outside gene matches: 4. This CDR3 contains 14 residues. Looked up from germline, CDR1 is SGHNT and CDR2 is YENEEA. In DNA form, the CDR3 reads TGTGCCAGCAGCGCCAGGGACAGCTCCTACGAGCAGTACTTC. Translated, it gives CASSARDSSYEQYF.

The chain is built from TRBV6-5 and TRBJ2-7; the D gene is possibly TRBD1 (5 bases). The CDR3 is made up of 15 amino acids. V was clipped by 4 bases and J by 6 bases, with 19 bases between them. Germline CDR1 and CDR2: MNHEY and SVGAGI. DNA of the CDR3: TGTGCCAGCAGTTCGCCTACTCAGGGTTCTATCGAGCAGTACTTC. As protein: CASSSPTQGSIEQYF.

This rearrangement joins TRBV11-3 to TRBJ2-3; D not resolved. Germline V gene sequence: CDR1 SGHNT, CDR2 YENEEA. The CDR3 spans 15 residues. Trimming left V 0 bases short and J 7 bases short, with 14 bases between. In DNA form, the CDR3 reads TGTGCCAGCAGCTTAGATGGGTTGTCAGATAATACGCAGTATTTT. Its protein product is CASSLDGLSDNTQYF.

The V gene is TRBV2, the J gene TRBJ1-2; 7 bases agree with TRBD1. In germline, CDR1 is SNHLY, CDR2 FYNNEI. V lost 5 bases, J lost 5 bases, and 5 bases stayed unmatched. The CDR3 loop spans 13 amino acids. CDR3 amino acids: CASSRDSYYGYTF. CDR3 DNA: TGTGCCAGCAGTCGGGACAGCTATTATGGCTACACCTTC.

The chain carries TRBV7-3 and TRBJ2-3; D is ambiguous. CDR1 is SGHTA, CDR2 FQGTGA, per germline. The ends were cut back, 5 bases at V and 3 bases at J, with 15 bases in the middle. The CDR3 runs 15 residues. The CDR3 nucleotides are TGTGCCAGCAGCCCAGTGGCGGCGCGTACAGATACGCAGTATTTT. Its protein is CASSPVAARTDTQYF.

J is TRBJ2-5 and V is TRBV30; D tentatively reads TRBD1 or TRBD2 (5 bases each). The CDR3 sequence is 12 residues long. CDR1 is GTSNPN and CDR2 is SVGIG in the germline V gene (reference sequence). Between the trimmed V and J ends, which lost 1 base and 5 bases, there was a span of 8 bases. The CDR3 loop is CAWSAWGETQYF. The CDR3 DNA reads TGTGCCTGGAGTGCCTGGGGGGAGACCCAGTACTTC. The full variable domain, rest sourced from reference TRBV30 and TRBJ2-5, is SQTIHQWPATLVQPVGSPLSLECTVEGTSNPNLYWYRQAAGRGLQLLFYSVGIGQISSEVPQNLSASRPQDRQFILSSKKLLLSDSGFYLCAWSAWGETQYFGPGTRLLVL.